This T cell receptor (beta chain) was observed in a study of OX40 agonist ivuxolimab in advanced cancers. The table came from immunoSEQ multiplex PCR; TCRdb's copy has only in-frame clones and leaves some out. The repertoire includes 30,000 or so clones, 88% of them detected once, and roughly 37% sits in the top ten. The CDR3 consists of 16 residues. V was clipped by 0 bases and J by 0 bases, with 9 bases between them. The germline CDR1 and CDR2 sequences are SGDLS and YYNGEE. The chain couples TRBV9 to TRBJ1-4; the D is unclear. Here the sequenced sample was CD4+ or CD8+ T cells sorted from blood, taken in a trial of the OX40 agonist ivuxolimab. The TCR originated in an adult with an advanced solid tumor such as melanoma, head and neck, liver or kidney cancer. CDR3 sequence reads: CASSVEPSATNEKLFF. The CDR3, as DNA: TGTGCCAGCAGCGTAGAGCCGTCCGCAACTAATGAAAAACTGTTTTTT.